This T cell receptor (beta chain) was recorded in a study of T cell clones after liver transplantation. Study summary: Post-transplant blood was tracked for graft-donor-reactive T cell clones identified in a pre-transplant mixed lymphocyte reaction. Standard immunosuppression, with no induction, continued until 12-24 months after transplant.

Trimming cost V 2 bases and J 2 bases, with 10 bases left between them. The CDR3 has 14 amino acids. Germline CDR1 is MGHDK and CDR2 is SYGVNS. Findings and caveats of the study: Graft donor-reactive T cells may have migrated into the graft rather than being deleted.

With regard to this clone: Antigen: not known.

The protocol was immunoSEQ multiplex PCR, while the TCRdb copy is restricted to in-frame clones and leaves out a portion. There are more than 45,000 clones in the sample; about 73% occur only once, and approximately 2.8% lies in the top ten. Sequenced here: CD4+ T cells from blood, sampled at the approximately 16-month timepoint. The chain is built from TRBV25-1 and TRBJ2-7; possibly TRBD1 for D (6 bases). The source of this sequence is a human patient who received a liver transplant. The graft donor may be the source of some T cells. CDR3 sequence: CASSEQGKPYEQYF. The CDR3 nucleotides read TGTGCCAGCAGTGAACAGGGGAAACCCTACGAGCAGTACTTC.